This TCR beta chain was recorded in a study of cytomegalovirus exposure and HLA in healthy donors. Germline CDR1 is SNHLY and CDR2 is FYNNEI. This CDR3 is 11 amino acids long. Details on this clone: The junction differs from germline at one of its ends, possibly a read error.

Profiled with immunoSEQ multiplex PCR; TCRdb holds only in-frame clones, not every one. The sample carries more than 110,000 clones, approximately 94% recorded once. Material: PBMCs. This TCR was sampled from a man aged 18 to 29 in good health and CMV-seropositive. The chain combines TRBV2 with TRBJ2-7; D is possibly TRBD2 (5 bases). The CDR3 loop is CATEGSNEQYF. The CDR3 coding sequence is TGTGCCACCGAGGGCTCCAACGAGCAGTACTTC.